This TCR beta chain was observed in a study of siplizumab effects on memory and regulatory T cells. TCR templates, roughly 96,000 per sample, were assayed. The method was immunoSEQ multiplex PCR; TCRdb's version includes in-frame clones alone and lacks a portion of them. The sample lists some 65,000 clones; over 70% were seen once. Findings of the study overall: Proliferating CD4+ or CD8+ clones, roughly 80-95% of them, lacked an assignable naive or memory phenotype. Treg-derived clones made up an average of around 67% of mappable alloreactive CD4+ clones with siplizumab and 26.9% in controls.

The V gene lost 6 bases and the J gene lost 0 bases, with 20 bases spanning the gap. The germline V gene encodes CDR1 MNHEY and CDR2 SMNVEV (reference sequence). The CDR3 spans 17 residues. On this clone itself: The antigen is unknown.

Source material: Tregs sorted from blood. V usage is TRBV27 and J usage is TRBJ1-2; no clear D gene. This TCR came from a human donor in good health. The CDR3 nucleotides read TGTGCCAGCAGCCCAAAGGTGTGGGCGAATACTAACTATGGCTACACCTTC. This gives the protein CASSPKVWANTNYGYTF.